These 7 T cell receptor beta chains share one sample of origin, sequenced in a study of T-cell reconstitution after alpha-beta-depleted transplantation in children. Unique molecular identifiers were built into the TCRbeta library. TCRdb recomputed calls from the PCR reads with MiXCR, one row per CDR3 protein. The table includes 900,000 or so distinct CDR3 sequences, approximately 15% detected once. The specimen comprised PBMCs, mostly from graft donor cells, sampled 360 days after TCRalphabeta/CD19-depleted stem cell transplant. The receptors shown here come from a male patient under 18 who had a stem cell transplant for acute lymphoblastic leukemia, so the T cells may come from the graft donor.

This CDR3 is CASSLFGLGGRWSYNEQFF. CDR3 bases: TGTGCCAGCAGCTTATTTGGGCTGGGCGGGAGATGGTCCTACAATGAGCAGTTCTTC. V usage is TRBV11-2 and J usage is TRBJ2-1, with 7 nucleotides matching TRBD2. The V gene's germline CDR1 is SGHAT and CDR2 FQNNGV. This CDR3 spans 19 amino acids. Trimming at V came to 2 bases and at J to 1 base, leaving 14 bases not matched to a gene.

The chain carries TRBV20-1 and TRBJ2-2; TRBD2 aligns across 7 bases. Germline CDR1 and CDR2: DFQATT and SNEGSKA (reference sequence). V was clipped by 6 bases and J by 0 bases; unmatched bases: 7. The CDR3 consists of 15 residues. The CDR3 spells CSAEGGTTNTGELFF. For the CDR3, the DNA is TGCAGTGCAGAGGGAGGGACCACGAACACCGGGGAGCTGTTTTTT.

This clonotype appeared a few times. This chain uses TRBV29-1 with TRBJ2-6; TRBD1 agrees at 7 bases. This CDR3 is 14 amino acids long. Losses at the gene ends were 7 bases for V and 1 base for J; bases not matched to a gene: 4. CDR1 and CDR2 (germline): SQVTM, ANQGSEA. CDR3 residues: CSDTGVSGANVLTF. CDR3 DNA: TGCAGCGACACAGGGGTTTCTGGGGCCAACGTCCTGACTTTC.

This rearrangement joins TRBV11-2 to TRBJ2-4; 8 bases are a match to TRBD2. V dropped 4 bases and J dropped 8; count of bases not matched to a gene: 13. The CDR3 length is 16 residues. CDR1 is SGHAT and CDR2 is FQNNGV in the germline V gene. CDR3 protein: CASSSLGSGNWDIQYF. The CDR3 DNA reads as TGTGCCAGCAGCTCCCTGGGTAGCGGGAACTGGGACATTCAGTACTTC. Together with reference TRBV11-2 and TRBJ2-4, the CDR3 gives the full variable domain: EAGVAQSPRYKIIEKRQSVAFWCNPISGHATLYWYQQILGQGPKLLIQFQNNGVVDDSQLPKDRFSAERLKGVDSTLKIQPAKLEDSAVYLCASSSLGSGNWDIQYFGAGTRLSVL.

The chain is built from TRBV10-3 and TRBJ2-3; D uncertain. V lost 7 bases and J 5 bases, leaving 16 bases between the germline ends. Germline V gives CDR1 ENHRY, CDR2 SYGVKD. This CDR3 has 14 amino acids. Written as DNA, the CDR3 is TGTGCCATCAAGACCTCCCGGGCCGGAGATACGCAGTATTTT. Its translation: CAIKTSRAGDTQYF.

This clonotype was seen a few times. This chain uses TRBV15 with TRBJ2-7; D remains unclear. The CDR3 is 14 amino acids. Trimming shortened V by 0 bases and J by 3 bases, and 9 bases separated the two germline ends. Per germline, CDR1 LNHNV and CDR2 YYDKDF (reference sequence). The CDR3 DNA reads TGTGCCACCAGCAGAGAAGACGCGTTCTACGAGCAGTACTTC. Translating gives CATSREDAFYEQYF.

This rearrangement joins TRBV3-1 to TRBJ2-2, with TRBD1 matching over 7 bases. The CDR3 spans 15 residues. The germline V gene encodes CDR1 LGHDT and CDR2 YNNKEL (reference sequence). Trimming removed 6 bases from V and 4 bases from J; junction bases left unmatched: 8. DNA for the CDR3: TGTGCCAGCAGAATTACAGGGGCGGTCACCGGGGAGCTGTTTTTT. Its protein product is CASRITGAVTGELFF.